This entry lists 24 T cell receptor beta chains sequenced from one sample in a study of blood T cell repertoires in COVID-19. Only in-frame clones appear in the TCRdb table, and some are missing; sequencing was by immunoSEQ multiplex PCR. The data show under 250,000 clones, around 90% seen once. The specimen was peripheral blood. The receptors were sampled from a man aged 60-69 years who had recovered from COVID-19.

In this sample, this clone turned up once. The chain uses TRBV12-5 and TRBJ2-1, with a weak D call TRBD2 (6 bases). The germline V gene has CDR1 LGHNT and CDR2 FRNRAP. Trimming removed 4 bases at V and 4 bases at J, with 14 bases between. The CDR3 is 15 residues long. The CDR3 DNA reads as TGTGCTAGTGGTTCCCTGGCGGGGATTTACAATGAGCAGTTCTTC. It translates to CASGSLAGIYNEQFF.

This clone was found a few times. The chain links TRBV6-6 to TRBJ2-3; 10 bases align to TRBD1. The CDR3 is 15 amino acids. The V gene end was trimmed by 6 bases and the J gene end by 2 bases; junction bases not matched to a gene: 5. Germline lookup yields CDR1 MNHNY and CDR2 SVGAGI (reference sequence). CDR3: CASRETGGPTDTQYF. The CDR3 region has the DNA TGTGCCAGCAGAGAGACAGGGGGCCCCACAGATACGCAGTATTTT.

The chain recombines TRBV7-9 with TRBJ2-1; 8 bases are shared with TRBD2. Trimming at V came to 5 bases and at J to 3 bases, leaving 9 bases not matched to a gene. The CDR3 has 16 residues. Germline CDR1 is SEHNR and CDR2 is FQNEAQ (reference sequence). CDR3 DNA: TGTGCCAGCAGCCAAGGACTAAGCGGGGGCTACAATGAGCAGTTCTTC. Residues: CASSQGLSGGYNEQFF. Full variable domain (outside the CDR3, taken from reference TRBV7-9 and TRBJ2-1): DTGVSQNPRHKITKRGQNVTFRCDPISEHNRLYWYRQTLGQGPEFLTYFQNEAQLEKSRLLSDRFSAERPKGSFSTLEIQRTEQGDSAMYLCASSQGLSGGYNEQFFGPGTRLTVL.

The chain has TRBV24-1 and TRBJ2-1, with 15 bases aligning to TRBD2. This CDR3 is built from 17 residues. The germline CDR1 and CDR2 sequences are KGHDR and SFDVKD. Trimming cost V 5 bases and J 6 bases; bases outside gene matches: 7. CDR3 amino acids: CATSGGLAGGTGNEQFF. The CDR3 coding sequence is TGTGCCACCAGTGGGGGACTAGCGGGAGGTACGGGCAATGAGCAGTTCTTC.

The DNA of the CDR3 is TGCAGTGCTACTAAAGTCCATGAGCAGTTCTTC. Encoded protein: CSATKVHEQFF. The J gene is TRBJ2-1, the V gene TRBV20-1, with D hard to call. V was trimmed by 4 bases and J by 8 bases, leaving 9 bases between them. This CDR3 comprises 11 residues. CDR1 is DFQATT and CDR2 is SNEGSKA in the germline V gene (reference sequence).

This sequence joins TRBV4-2 and TRBJ2-2, with TRBD2 matching over 7 bases. Trimming removed 0 bases from V and 2 bases from J; junction bases left unmatched: 6. The CDR3 runs 17 residues. From germline, CDR1 is LGHNA and CDR2 YNFKEQ. CDR3 sequence reads: CASSQEGLAVNTGELFF. Here the CDR3 DNA reads TGTGCCAGCAGCCAAGAAGGGCTAGCGGTCAACACCGGGGAGCTGTTTTTT.

CDR3 in amino acids: CASSRGQGARNEQFF. CDR3 DNA: TGTGCCAGTAGTAGGGGACAGGGGGCAAGGAATGAGCAGTTCTTC. The chain employs TRBV19 and TRBJ2-1; 12 bases fit TRBD1. V lost 4 bases and J lost 7; bases outside the gene matches: 5. The CDR3 is 15 residues long. Germline values: CDR1 LNHDA, CDR2 SQIVND (reference sequence).

The genes are TRBV11-2 and TRBJ2-3; D uncertain. CDR3 length: 16 amino acids. Germline CDR1 and CDR2: SGHAT and FQNNGV. V gave up 4 bases and J gave up 0 bases, with 14 bases separating them. Here the CDR3 reads CASSSGNRISTDTQYF. Here the CDR3 DNA reads TGTGCCAGCAGCTCCGGAAACAGAATCAGCACAGATACGCAGTATTTT.

V and J are TRBV18 and TRBJ2-7; TRBD2 matches 8 bases. CDR1 is KGHSH, CDR2 LQKENI, per germline. J lost 0 bases, V lost 1 base, and 8 bases had no gene match. The CDR3 extends over 17 amino acids. The CDR3 DNA reads as TGTGCCAGCTCACCACACTTGCCGGGGGGGAGCTCCTACGAGCAGTACTTC. This codes for CASSPHLPGGSSYEQYF.

The chain carries TRBV29-1 and TRBJ2-7; TRBD1 agrees at 8 bases. The CDR3 extends over 13 amino acids. Germline lookup yields CDR1 SQVTM and CDR2 ANQGSEA. Trimming at V came to 6 bases and at J to 5 bases, leaving 9 bases not matched to a gene. The CDR3 DNA reads TGCAGCGTGGATGGACAGGGTAGTCACGAGCAGTACTTC. Translated, it gives CSVDGQGSHEQYF.

The chain carries TRBV4-1 and TRBJ1-5; perhaps TRBD1 as D (5 bases). CDR3 size: 17 residues. Trimming took 3 bases from V and 0 from J, leaving 15 bases between them. Germline lookup yields CDR1 MGHRA and CDR2 YSYEKL. The CDR3 coding sequence is TGCGCCAGCAGCCACCCCGGGGGAAGTCCTAGCAATCAGCCCCAGCATTTT. It encodes CASSHPGGSPSNQPQHF.

The CDR3 coding sequence is TGTGCCCCCAGTGCATCTGGGGCCAACGTCCTGACTTTC. Protein: CAPSASGANVLTF. This chain connects TRBV5-3 to TRBJ2-6, with D uncertain. TRBV5-3 is reported as an ORF; its role is uncertain. The CDR3 sequence is 13 residues long. Trimming cost V 10 bases and J 1 base, with 9 bases left between them.

The chain links TRBV5-1 to TRBJ2-7; 12 bases are shared with TRBD2. Germline values: CDR1 SGHRS, CDR2 YFSETQ. The CDR3 length is 16 residues. Trimming took 3 bases from V and 1 from J; bases not matched to a gene: 5. The CDR3 sequence is CASSYAGTSGSYEQYF. DNA for the CDR3: TGCGCCAGCAGCTACGCCGGGACTAGCGGGTCCTACGAGCAGTACTTC.

The genes are TRBV10-3 and TRBJ2-7; no reliable D call. The CDR3 covers 12 residues. CDR1 and CDR2 from the germline V gene are ENHRY and SYGVKD. The V and J ends lost 3 bases and 6 bases respectively, with 9 bases between them. The CDR3 reads CAISDDLREQYF. The CDR3 nucleotides are TGTGCCATCAGTGATGACTTGCGCGAGCAGTACTTC.

This clone was detected only once. The rearrangement joins TRBV11-2 to TRBJ2-1; 11 bases map to TRBD2. This CDR3 is built from 15 residues. The germline CDR1 and CDR2 sequences are SGHAT and FQNNGV. Unmatched junction bases numbered 4, after V lost 2 bases and J lost 7 bases. The CDR3, as DNA: TGTGCCAGCAGCTTATCTAGCGGGAGGACGAATGAGCAGTTCTTC. Protein sequence: CASSLSSGRTNEQFF. The whole variable domain, filled in from reference TRBV11-2 and TRBJ2-1, reads EAGVAQSPRYKIIEKRQSVAFWCNPISGHATLYWYQQILGQGPKLLIQFQNNGVVDDSQLPKDRFSAERLKGVDSTLKIQPAKLEDSAVYLCASSLSSGRTNEQFFGPGTRLTVL.

This rearrangement joins TRBV4-3 to TRBJ1-5, with 8 bases lining up with TRBD1. The CDR3 has 15 residues. The trim removed 1 base at V and 4 bases at J, leaving 3 bases unmatched. Germline V gene lookup returns CDR1 LGHNA and CDR2 YSLEER. The CDR3 here is CASSQGRGRNQPQHF. DNA of the CDR3: TGCGCCAGCAGCCAAGGCAGGGGGCGAAATCAGCCCCAGCATTTT.

The V and J genes are TRBV19 and TRBJ2-7; tentatively, D is TRBD2 (6 bases). The V gene's germline CDR1 is LNHDA and CDR2 SQIVND (reference sequence). The CDR3 covers 14 residues. Trimming removed 2 bases from V and 2 bases from J, with 10 bases in between. The CDR3 region has the DNA TGTGCCAGTAGTATATCCGGGGGACCCTACGAGCAGTACTTC. This encodes CASSISGGPYEQYF.

A single count supports this clone. The rearrangement uses TRBV18 and TRBJ1-1; the match to TRBD1 covers 8 bases. Germline CDR1 and CDR2: KGHSH and LQKENI. V shed 4 bases and J 5 bases; nucleotides not matched to a gene: 15. CDR3 length equals 17 residues. CDR3 amino acids: CASSQQQGGLGGTEAFF. Written as DNA, the CDR3 is TGTGCCAGCTCACAGCAACAGGGGGGTCTCGGAGGTACTGAAGCTTTCTTT.

The gene calls are TRBV6-5 and TRBJ1-5, with a possible D match to TRBD1 (5 bases). The CDR3 has 15 residues. The germline gives CDR1 MNHEY, CDR2 SVGAGI. The germline V and J ends were trimmed by 4 bases and 1 base, with 11 bases remaining between them. CDR3 protein: CASSSTGGSNQPQHF. The CDR3 nucleotides read TGTGCCAGCAGTTCGACGGGGGGAAGCAATCAGCCCCAGCATTTT.

The rearrangement uses TRBV19 and TRBJ2-7; 12 bases map to TRBD1. The germline CDR1 and CDR2 sequences are LNHDA and SQIVND (reference sequence). Germline trimming cut 5 bases from V and 5 bases from J; bases unmatched to any gene: 7. The CDR3 covers 15 residues. The chain's CDR3 is CASSVTGTGGNEQYF. The CDR3 coding sequence is TGTGCCAGTAGTGTTACCGGGACAGGGGGCAACGAGCAGTACTTC.

The chain has TRBV5-5 and TRBJ1-3; D is undetermined. The CDR3 sequence is 14 residues long. Trimming stripped 1 base from V and 0 bases from J, with 5 bases between. The germline gives CDR1 SGHKS, CDR2 YYEKEE (reference sequence). In nucleotides, the CDR3 is TGTGCCAGCAGCTTGCCCGGCTCTGGAAACACCATATATTTT. As protein: CASSLPGSGNTIYF.

CDR3 nucleotide sequence: TGTGCCAGCTCACCAGGAATAGCGGGAGCCCAAGAGACCCAGTACTTC. Residues: CASSPGIAGAQETQYF. The rearrangement links TRBV18 to TRBJ2-5; TRBD2 matches 9 bases. Trimming removed 2 bases from V and 1 base from J; junction bases left unmatched: 5. CDR1 and CDR2 from the germline V gene are KGHSH and LQKENI. The CDR3 covers 16 residues.

The rearrangement links TRBV3-1 (or the pseudogene TRBV3-2) to TRBJ1-5; D is possibly TRBD1 (6 bases). The CDR3 loop spans 14 amino acids. In germline, CDR1 is LGHDT, CDR2 YNNKEL (reference sequence). The V end was cut by 4 bases, the J end by 3 bases, with 10 bases between. DNA for the CDR3: TGTGCCAGCAGCCTACAGGGTGACAATCAGCCCCAGCATTTT. It translates to CASSLQGDNQPQHF.

This clone came up once. The genes are TRBV4-2 and TRBJ1-5; tentatively, D is TRBD1 (5 bases). The germline gives CDR1 LGHNA, CDR2 YNFKEQ. There are 14 residues in the CDR3. With 0 bases removed from V and 6 bases from J, the gap between germline ends came to 9 bases. The CDR3 nucleotides read TGTGCCAGCAGCCAAGATCAGGGTACTCAGCCCCAGCATTTT. Its translation: CASSQDQGTQPQHF.